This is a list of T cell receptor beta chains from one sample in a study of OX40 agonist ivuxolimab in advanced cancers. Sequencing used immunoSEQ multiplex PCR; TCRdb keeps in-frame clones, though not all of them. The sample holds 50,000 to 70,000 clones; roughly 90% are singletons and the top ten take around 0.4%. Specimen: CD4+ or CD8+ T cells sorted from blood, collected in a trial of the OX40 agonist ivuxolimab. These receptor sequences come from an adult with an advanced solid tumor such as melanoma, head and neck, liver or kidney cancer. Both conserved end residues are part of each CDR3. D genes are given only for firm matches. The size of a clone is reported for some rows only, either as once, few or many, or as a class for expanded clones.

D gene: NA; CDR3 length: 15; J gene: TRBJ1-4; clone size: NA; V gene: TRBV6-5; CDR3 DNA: TGTGCCAGCAGCAACTCGGGACCTATAAATGAAAAACTGTTTTTT; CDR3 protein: CASSNSGPINEKLFF
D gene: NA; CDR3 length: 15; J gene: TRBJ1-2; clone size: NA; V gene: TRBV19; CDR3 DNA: TGTGCCAGTAGTATAGGATGGAGGCCCTCTGGAGGCTACACCTTC; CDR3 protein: CASSIGWRPSGGYTF
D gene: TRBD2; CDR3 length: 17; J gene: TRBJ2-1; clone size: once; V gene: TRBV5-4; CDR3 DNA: TGTGCCAGCAGCTTTGGGAGGGGTAGCGGGAGTCTCAATGAGCAGTTCTTC; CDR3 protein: CASSFGRGSGSLNEQFF
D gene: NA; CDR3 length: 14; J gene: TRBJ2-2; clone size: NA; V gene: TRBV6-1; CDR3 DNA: TGTGCCAGCAGCATAGAAGCGAACACCGGGGAGCTGTTTTTT; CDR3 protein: CASSIEANTGELFF
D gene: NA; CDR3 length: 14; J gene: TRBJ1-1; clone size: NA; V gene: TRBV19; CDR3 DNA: TGTGCCAGTAGTATTAATGAGGGGATGGGGAAAGCTTTCTTT; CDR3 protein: CASSINEGMGKAFF
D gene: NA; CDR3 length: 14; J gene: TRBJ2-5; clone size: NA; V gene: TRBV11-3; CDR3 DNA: TGTGCCAGCAGCTTAGATCAAACCCCCGCCACCCAGTACTTC; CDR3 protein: CASSLDQTPATQYF
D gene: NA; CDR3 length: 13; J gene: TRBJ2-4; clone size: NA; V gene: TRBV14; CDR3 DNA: TGTGCCAGCAGTCCACGAGCCAAAAACATTCAGTACTTC; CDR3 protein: CASSPRAKNIQYF
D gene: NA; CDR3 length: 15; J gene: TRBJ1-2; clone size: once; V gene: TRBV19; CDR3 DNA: TGTGCCAGTAGAGGCACGGATCCTTCTAACTATGGCTACACCTTC; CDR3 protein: CASRGTDPSNYGYTF
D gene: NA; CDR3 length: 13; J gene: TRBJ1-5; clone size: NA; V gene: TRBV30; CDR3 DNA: TGTGCCTGGAGTGAGGGACGGGATCAGCCCCAGCATTTT; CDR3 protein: CAWSEGRDQPQHF
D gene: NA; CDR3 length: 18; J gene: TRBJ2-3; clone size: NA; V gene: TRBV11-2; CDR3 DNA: TGTGCCAGCAGTCGGTCTGGGATCCAGGCGACTAGCACAGATACGCAGTATTTT; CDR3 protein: CASSRSGIQATSTDTQYF
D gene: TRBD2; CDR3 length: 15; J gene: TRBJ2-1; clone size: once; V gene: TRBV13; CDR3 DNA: TGTGCCAGCAGCTCACTAGCGGGGACTACAAATGAGCAGTTCTTC; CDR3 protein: CASSSLAGTTNEQFF
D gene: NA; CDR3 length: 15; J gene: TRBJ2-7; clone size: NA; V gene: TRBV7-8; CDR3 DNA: TGTGCCAGCAGCGATCAAACACTGAGCTCCTACGAGCAGTACTTC; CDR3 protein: CASSDQTLSSYEQYF
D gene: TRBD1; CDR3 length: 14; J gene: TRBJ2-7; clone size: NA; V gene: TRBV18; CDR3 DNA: TGTGCCAGCTCACCGGGACAGCGTGCCTACGAGCAGTACTTC; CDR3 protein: CASSPGQRAYEQYF
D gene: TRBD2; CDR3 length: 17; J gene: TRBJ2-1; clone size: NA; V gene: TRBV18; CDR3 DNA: TGTGCCAGCTCACCACGGGTCCCTAGCGGGGGTAGCAATGAGCAGTTCTTC; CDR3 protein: CASSPRVPSGGSNEQFF
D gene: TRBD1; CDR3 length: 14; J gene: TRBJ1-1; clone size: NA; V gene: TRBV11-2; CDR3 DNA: TGTGCCAGCAGCGCGGACAGGGGAGGGACTGAAGCTTTCTTT; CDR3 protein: CASSADRGGTEAFF